This T cell receptor (beta chain) was retrieved from a study of T cell clonotyping in hematopoietic cell transplantation. Findings of the study overall: Few recipient clonotypes overlapped donors; over 95% were de novo at given depth. Graft donor and pretransplant recipient Inverse Simpson Index values predicted broader posttransplant TCR diversity.

Some clones are missing from TCRdb's copy, which holds only in-frame ones; the method was immunoSEQ multiplex PCR. The table lists 11,000 to 15,000 clones, 90% to 95% of them singletons. In the case of this clone: Its specificity is unknown.

V shed 4 bases and J 2 bases; nucleotides not matched to a gene: 5. This CDR3 spans 16 amino acids. The V gene's germline CDR1 is LNHNV and CDR2 YYDKDF (reference sequence). V is TRBV15 and J is TRBJ2-3; 11 positions match TRBD2. Sequencing was performed on PBMCs, taken 30 days after allogeneic stem cell transplant. This receptor was identified in a male patient aged 55 to 70 who had an allogeneic stem cell transplant from an unrelated donor, so the T cells may come from the graft donor. Some clones in this sample may be carry-over from other donors' samples. CDR3 protein: CATSTLAGGLTDTQYF. Here the CDR3 DNA reads TGTGCCACCAGCACCCTAGCGGGGGGCCTCACAGATACGCAGTATTTT. The full variable domain, with the rest looked up from reference TRBV15 and TRBJ2-3, is DAMVIQNPRYQVTQFGKPVTLSCSQTLNHNVMYWYQQKSSQAPKLLFHYYDKDFNNEADTPDNFQSRRPNTSFCFLDIRSPGLGDTAMYLCATSTLAGGLTDTQYFGPGTRLTVL.